This T cell receptor (beta chain) came from a study of Ad26.COV2.S vaccination and SARS-CoV-2 variants (dated by TCRdb to the early 2020s). General notes on the study: Vaccine-arm donors came from COV1001, a multicentre, randomized, double-blind, placebo-controlled phase I-IIa trial of Ad26.COV2.S in healthy adults. Dosing of Ad26.COV2.S was intramuscular, at either 5x10^10 or 1x10^11 viral particles, delivered as one shot or as two shots spaced 56 days apart. TCRbeta repertoire sequencing was used to assess the specificity and breadth of SARS-CoV-2-reactive T cell receptors after Ad26.COV2.S vaccination. The TCR-sequenced set comprised around 30 samples: some 20 Ad26.COV2.S vaccine recipients, 5 placebo recipients and 8 SARS-CoV-2 convalescent individuals. Participants in the trial were split at random into five groups of five each, receiving low-dose or high-dose Ad26.COV2.S once or twice, or else placebo on both occasions. Throughout the experiments and outcome assessment, investigators stayed blinded to trial group allocation. The paper as a whole reports these results and caveats: After vaccination, substantial breadth of spike-specific CD8+ and CD4+ T cell responses was reported. The authors noted that total T cell responses may have been underestimated by the TCR breadth and depth analyses. The study was not powered for comparison of responses between vaccine doses or regimens. Non-spike TCR breadth was comparable between vaccine and placebo recipients, consistent with the vaccine containing only spike. Ad26.COV2.S recipients had higher spike-specific TCR breadth than placebo recipients (P = 0.0014).

In light of the paper, this sample's treatment or condition label describes: roughly 18 received Ad26.COV2.S at low or high dose, single or two shots; a few received placebo; per-sample allocation not given. Repertoires of vaccine and placebo recipients were sequenced from samples taken on day 63 after the first injection. Cohort 1b enrolled some 25 adults aged 18-55 years at a single site in Boston, USA, between 29 July and 7 August 2020. As a vaccine, Ad26.COV2.S was a replication-incompetent adenovirus type 26 vector that expressed a prefusion-stabilized SARS-CoV-2 spike protein derived from the original Wuhan strain. TCRbeta CDR3 regions were sequenced with the immunoSEQ Assay. After extraction, genomic DNA underwent amplification by bias-controlled multiplex PCR, followed by high-throughput sequencing. The original pipeline was this. To quantify the absolute abundance of every unique TCRbeta CDR3 region, sequences were collapsed and filtered. T cell fraction was estimated by normalizing TCRbeta template counts to usable DNA, which was measured by amplifying reference genes present in all nucleated cells. Repertoire TCRs were annotated as SARS-CoV-2-specific when V gene, CDR3 amino acid sequence and J gene were exactly matched to a known reactive TCR set. The reference SARS-CoV-2 TCR set was derived from MIRA and filtered for enrichment in COVID-19-positive ImmuneCODE repertoires, a step that removed public or cross-reactive TCRs. Drawing on the MIRA antigens, annotated TCRs were analysed further at the level of specific ORF or position within ORF. Depth was the summed frequency of annotated unique rearrangements, while breadth was defined as annotated unique rearrangements over total unique productive rearrangements. Two-sided Wilcoxon rank-sum tests were applied when comparing TCR breadth between groups. This immuneACCESS table, as held by TCRdb, lists in-frame sequences with V and J called but not all clones. Of the missing ones, under half trace to an unresolved V gene in checked studies; the others have no known cause. Clone size and V and J calls were adopted from that table, with D and trimming inferred from the DNA. The sample table shows hundreds of thousands of clones, and 70% to 90% are seen once. The ten largest clones capture about 1.5% of the sample.

On this clone: Its antigen has not been determined. Base qualities are not at hand, and no much larger clone is one base apart.

The receptor comes from a person between 18 and 59 years old who received the Ad26.COV2.S COVID-19 vaccine or a placebo. The specimen comprised peripheral blood, sampled in a trial of Ad26.COV2.S vaccine versus placebo.

DNA sequence: TGTGCCAGCAGTGTCGGAAGGGAGTCGCAAGAAAAGACCCAGTACTTC. It codes for CASSVGRESQEKTQYF. This chain is built from TRBV6-1 and TRBJ2-5, with a weak D call of TRBD2 (5 bases match). Including cysteine and phenylalanine, the CDR3 has 16 amino acids. Kept here is only the CDR3 DNA, which spans 48 bases and is read in frame from base 1. In the germline V gene, CDR1 corresponds to MNHNS and CDR2 to SASEGT. V lost 4 bases and J lost 6 bases; the stretch between them is 21 bases long.